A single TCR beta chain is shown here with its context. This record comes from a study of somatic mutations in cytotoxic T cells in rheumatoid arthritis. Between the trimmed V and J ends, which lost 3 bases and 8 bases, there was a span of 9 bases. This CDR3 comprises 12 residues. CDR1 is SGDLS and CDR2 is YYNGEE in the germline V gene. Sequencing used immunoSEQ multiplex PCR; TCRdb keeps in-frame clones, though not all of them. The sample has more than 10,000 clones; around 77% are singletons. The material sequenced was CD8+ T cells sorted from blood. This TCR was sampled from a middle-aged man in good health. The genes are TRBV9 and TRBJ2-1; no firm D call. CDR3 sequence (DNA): TGTGCCAGCAGCGAACGGAGCGATGAGCAGTTCTTC. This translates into CASSERSDEQFF.